This TCR beta chain was captured in a study of Graves' ophthalmopathy and Graves' hyperthyroidism (dated by TCRdb to 2017 to 2018). Broadly, across the study: Peripheral blood was collected before any treatment was given, at the time of initial diagnosis. In roughly 6 hyperthyroidism patients, the T-cell repertoires found in thyroid tissue were compared with those found in blood. The 75 to 100 discovery patients were randomly split 7:3 into training and test sets. In total, 135 blood samples were TCR-sequenced: approximately 42 ophthalmopathy, roughly 80 hyperthyroidism and roughly 17 hyperthyroidism-to-ophthalmopathy patients. Following sample collection, hyperthyroidism patients were given methimazole at a starting dose of 30 mg daily, and ophthalmopathy patients were given high-dose intravenous methylprednisolone. The study used signatures of the TCR beta repertoire to tell Graves' ophthalmopathy apart from Graves' hyperthyroidism and to predict which patients would progress to ophthalmopathy. For independent validation, a separate cohort was made up of roughly 19 hyperthyroidism patients plus 17 patients who later progressed from hyperthyroidism to ophthalmopathy. To explore V-J signatures that distinguish ophthalmopathy from hyperthyroidism, a discovery set of 100 patients was enrolled, made up of about 40 with ophthalmopathy and 57 with stable hyperthyroidism.

This clonotype has at least ten counts. This clone's antigen is unknown. Qualities for individual bases were not recorded, and no much larger clone is one base off. For repertoire sequencing, TCR beta CDR3 regions were amplified from RNA transcripts. A first-round RT-PCR used HTBI primers with the Qiagen OneStep RT-PCR kit, followed by a second-round multiplex PCR, size selection and purification. The libraries underwent paired-end sequencing with 100 bp reads on an Illumina HiSeq2000. On the study's bioinformatics: SOAPnuke was used to process the reads, removing any read that contained adapters or uncalled bases, had a mean Phred below 15, or lacked an exact match to the constant primer or identifier. COPE v1.2.5 was used to merge the high-quality paired reads. Clonotypes were defined as unique nucleotide sequences and were aligned to IMGT TRB V, D and J references using MiTCR v1.1. The analysis was limited to V-J combinations with a frequency above 0.0001, which together covered 99.2% of repertoires. A TCR clonal expansion and chaos score per V-J combination was defined as the ratio of F50 clonal expansion to chaos observed in the TCRdist matrix. Welch's t-statistics and random forest were used to reduce features to 13 V-J combinations, which were fed into a naive Bayes classifier. Thyroid-blood repertoire similarity was quantified with the Morisita-Horn index. Starting from the raw public reads, TCRdb applied fastp trimming at Q25, assembled clones with MiXCR and retained in-frame beta chains. Rows merge per CDR3 protein into single entries with the most common DNA and genes. The V and J calls shown here were made by TCRdb, not taken from the authors' results. The sample table shows 360,000 or so distinct CDR3 sequences, and about 18% are seen once. Jointly, the top ten make up approximately 1.4% of the sample.

Broader findings and caveats from the paper: In validation, the model predicted ophthalmopathy progression with about 70% sensitivity and about 77% specificity; approximately 12 predicted patients were CT-confirmed with GO in a median of approximately 6.2 months. Among expanded thyroid clonotypes with frequency above 0.001, most also showed up in blood, which suggests that blood repertoires may reflect the thyroid immune response. Sample size was not statistically predetermined, and group allocation was not concealed from the investigators. In cross-validation, the 13-signature model distinguished ophthalmopathy from stable hyperthyroidism with approximately 88% sensitivity and around 81% specificity, and in the test set the corresponding values were roughly 78% and 74%.

The ophthalmopathy patients had moderately to severely active disease, with a Clinical Activity Score of 3 or higher, a NOSPECS grade of 4 or higher, and a disease duration of less than 3 months. Patients were excluded if they had other autoimmune diseases, uncontrolled infections, pregnancy or lactation. Diagnosis relied on clinical symptoms, serum thyroxine, TRAb, thyroid ultrasound and orbital computed tomography. Ficoll-Paque density gradient centrifugation was used to isolate PBMCs from about 10 ml of fresh peripheral blood. Trizol reagent was used to extract the total RNA, and its quality was then checked on an Agilent 2100 Bioanalyzer. The receptor was isolated from a young woman with Graves' ophthalmopathy. Donor details come from another sample of the same person, matched by shared clones. The specimen sequenced was peripheral blood.

The bases read TGTGCCAGCAGTTTTTCCCAGCTGGGACTAGCGGGAACGGAGACCCAGTACTTC. The resulting protein is CASSFSQLGLAGTETQYF. This chain is built from TRBV28 and TRBJ2-5; 13 bases in the junction line up with TRBD2. From its cysteine to its phenylalanine, the CDR3 spans 18 amino acids. The CDR3 DNA has 54 bases and is translated from base 1. Based on the germline V gene, the CDR1 and CDR2 sequences are MDHEN and SYDVKM. Relative to germline, V is missing 3 bases and J is missing 5 bases, with 12 bases of the junction outside any gene match. The full variable domain, completed from the reference TRBV28 and TRBJ2-5 proteins outside the CDR3, reads DVKVTQSSRYLVKRTGEKVFLECVQDMDHENMFWYRQDPGLGLRLIYFSYDVKMKEKGDIPEGYSVSREKKERFSLILESASTNQTSMYLCASSFSQLGLAGTETQYFGPGTRLLVL.